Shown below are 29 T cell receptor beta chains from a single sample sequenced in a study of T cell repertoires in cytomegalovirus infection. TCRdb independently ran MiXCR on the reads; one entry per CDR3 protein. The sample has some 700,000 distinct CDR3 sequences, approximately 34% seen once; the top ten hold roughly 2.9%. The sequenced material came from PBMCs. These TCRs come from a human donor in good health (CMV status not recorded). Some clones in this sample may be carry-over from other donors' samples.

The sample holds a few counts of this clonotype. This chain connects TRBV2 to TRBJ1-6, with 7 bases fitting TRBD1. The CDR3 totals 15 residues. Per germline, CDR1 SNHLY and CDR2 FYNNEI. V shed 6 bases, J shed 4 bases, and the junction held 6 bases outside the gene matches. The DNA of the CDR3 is TGTGCCAGCAGGACCACAGGGGCATATAATTCACCCCTCCACTTT. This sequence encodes CASRTTGAYNSPLHF.

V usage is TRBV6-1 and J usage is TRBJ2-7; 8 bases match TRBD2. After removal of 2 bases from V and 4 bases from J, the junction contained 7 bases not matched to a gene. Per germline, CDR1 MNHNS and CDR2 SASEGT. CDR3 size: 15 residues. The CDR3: CASSEMSGRGYEQYF. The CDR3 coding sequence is TGTGCCAGCAGTGAAATGAGCGGGAGAGGTTACGAGCAGTACTTC.

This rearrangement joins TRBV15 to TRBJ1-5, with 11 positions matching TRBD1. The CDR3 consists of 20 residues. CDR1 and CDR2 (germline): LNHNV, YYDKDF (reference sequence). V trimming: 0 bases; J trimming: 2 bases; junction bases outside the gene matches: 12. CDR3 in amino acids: CATSREWGTGGNEGNQPQHF. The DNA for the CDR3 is TGTGCCACCAGCAGAGAATGGGGGACAGGGGGTAATGAGGGCAATCAGCCCCAGCATTTT.

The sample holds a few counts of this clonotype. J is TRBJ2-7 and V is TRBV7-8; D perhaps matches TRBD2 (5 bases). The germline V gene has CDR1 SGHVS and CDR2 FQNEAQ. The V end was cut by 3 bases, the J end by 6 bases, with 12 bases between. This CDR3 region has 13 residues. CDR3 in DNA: TGTGCCAGCAGCTTTTCTGAGGGTGTCGAGCAGTACTTC. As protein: CASSFSEGVEQYF.

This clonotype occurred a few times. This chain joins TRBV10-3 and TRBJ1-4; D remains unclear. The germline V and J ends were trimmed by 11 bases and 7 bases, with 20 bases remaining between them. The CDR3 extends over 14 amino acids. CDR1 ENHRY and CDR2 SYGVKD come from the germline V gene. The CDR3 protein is CAARPGLDGEKLFF. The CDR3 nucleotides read TGTGCCGCACGACCGGGCCTAGACGGTGAAAAACTGTTTTTT.

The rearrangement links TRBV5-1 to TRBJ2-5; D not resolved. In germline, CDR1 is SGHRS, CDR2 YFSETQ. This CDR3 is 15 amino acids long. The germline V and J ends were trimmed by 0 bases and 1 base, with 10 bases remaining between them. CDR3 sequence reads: CASSLAVGPQETQYF. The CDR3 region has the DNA TGCGCCAGCAGCTTGGCCGTAGGGCCCCAAGAGACCCAGTACTTC.

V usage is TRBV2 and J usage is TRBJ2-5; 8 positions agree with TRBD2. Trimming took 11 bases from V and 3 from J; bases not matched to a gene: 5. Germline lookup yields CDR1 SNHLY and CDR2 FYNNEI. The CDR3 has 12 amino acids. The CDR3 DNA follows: TGTGCCGGAGCGGGGGTGGAAGAGACCCAGTACTTC. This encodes CAGAGVEETQYF.

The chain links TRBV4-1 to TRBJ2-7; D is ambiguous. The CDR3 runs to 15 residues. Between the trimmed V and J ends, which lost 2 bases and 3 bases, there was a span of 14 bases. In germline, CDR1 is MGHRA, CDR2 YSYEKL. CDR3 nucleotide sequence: TGCGCCAGCAGCCAACCCCCCGCCGGAGTCTACGAGCAGTACTTC. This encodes CASSQPPAGVYEQYF.

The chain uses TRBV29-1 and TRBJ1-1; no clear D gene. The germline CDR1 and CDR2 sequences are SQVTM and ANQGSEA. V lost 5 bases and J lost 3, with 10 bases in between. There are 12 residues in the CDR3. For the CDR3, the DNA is TGCAGCGTTAAACTAAGAGACACTGAAGCTTTCTTT. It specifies CSVKLRDTEAFF. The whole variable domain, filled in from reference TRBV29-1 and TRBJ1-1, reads SAVISQKPSRDICQRGTSLTIQCQVDSQVTMMFWYRQQPGQSLTLIATANQGSEATYESGFVIDKFPISRPNLTFSTLTVSNMSPEDSSIYLCSVKLRDTEAFFGQGTRLTVV.

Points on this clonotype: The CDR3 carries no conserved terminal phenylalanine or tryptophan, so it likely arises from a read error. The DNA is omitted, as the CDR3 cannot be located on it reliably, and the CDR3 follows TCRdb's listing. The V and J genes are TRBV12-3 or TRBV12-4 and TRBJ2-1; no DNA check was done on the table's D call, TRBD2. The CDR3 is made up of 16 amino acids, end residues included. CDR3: CASSTLAGGDYNEQLL.

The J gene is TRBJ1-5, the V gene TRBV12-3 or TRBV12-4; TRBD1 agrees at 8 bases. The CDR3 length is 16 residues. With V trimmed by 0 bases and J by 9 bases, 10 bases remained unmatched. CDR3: CASSLAGQGAVRPQHF. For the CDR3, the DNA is TGTGCCAGCAGTTTAGCTGGCCAGGGGGCCGTGAGGCCCCAGCATTTT.

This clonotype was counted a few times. CDR3 sequence (DNA): TGTGCCAGCAGCTCGGACAGGGGGAACGAGCAGTACTTC. It encodes CASSSDRGNEQYF. This chain joins TRBV5-5 and TRBJ2-7, with 10 nucleotides matching TRBD1. Germline V lookup: CDR1 SGHKS, CDR2 YYEKEE (reference sequence). The V and J ends lost 3 bases and 5 bases, in that order; junction bases with no gene match: 2. The CDR3 contains 13 residues.

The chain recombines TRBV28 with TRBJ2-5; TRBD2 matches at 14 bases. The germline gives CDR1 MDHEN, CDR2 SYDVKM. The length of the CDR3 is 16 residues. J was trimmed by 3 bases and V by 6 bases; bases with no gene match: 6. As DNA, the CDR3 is TGTGCCAGCAGCTCCCCGACTAGCGGGAGGGAAGAGACCCAGTACTTC. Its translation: CASSSPTSGREETQYF. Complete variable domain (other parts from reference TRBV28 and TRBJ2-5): DVKVTQSSRYLVKRTGEKVFLECVQDMDHENMFWYRQDPGLGLRLIYFSYDVKMKEKGDIPEGYSVSREKKERFSLILESASTNQTSMYLCASSSPTSGREETQYFGPGTRLLVL.

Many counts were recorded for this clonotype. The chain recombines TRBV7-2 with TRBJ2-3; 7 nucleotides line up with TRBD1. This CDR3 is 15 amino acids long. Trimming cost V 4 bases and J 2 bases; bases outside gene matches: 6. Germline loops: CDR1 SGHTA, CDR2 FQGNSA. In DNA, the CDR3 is TGTGCCAGCAGCTCACAGGGGTCCTCCACAGATACGCAGTATTTT. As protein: CASSSQGSSTDTQYF.

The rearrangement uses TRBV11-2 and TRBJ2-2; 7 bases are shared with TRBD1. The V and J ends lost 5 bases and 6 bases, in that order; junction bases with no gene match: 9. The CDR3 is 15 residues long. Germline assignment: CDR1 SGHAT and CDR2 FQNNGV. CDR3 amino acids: CASSRRTGASGELFF. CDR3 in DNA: TGTGCCAGCAGCCGTCGGACAGGAGCATCCGGGGAGCTGTTTTTT.

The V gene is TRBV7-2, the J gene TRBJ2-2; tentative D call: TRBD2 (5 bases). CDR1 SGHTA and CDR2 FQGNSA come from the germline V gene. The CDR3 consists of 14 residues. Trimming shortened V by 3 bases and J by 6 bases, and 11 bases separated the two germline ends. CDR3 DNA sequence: TGTGCCAGCAGCTTTCAGGTCGGGGCCGGGGAGCTGTTTTTT. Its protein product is CASSFQVGAGELFF.

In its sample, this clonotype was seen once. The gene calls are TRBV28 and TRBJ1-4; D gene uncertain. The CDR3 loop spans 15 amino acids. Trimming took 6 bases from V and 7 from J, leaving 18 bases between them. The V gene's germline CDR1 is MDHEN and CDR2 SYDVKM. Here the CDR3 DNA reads TGTGCCAGCAGCCCAATGGAGGTTCGCCCTGAAAAACTGTTTTTT. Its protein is CASSPMEVRPEKLFF.

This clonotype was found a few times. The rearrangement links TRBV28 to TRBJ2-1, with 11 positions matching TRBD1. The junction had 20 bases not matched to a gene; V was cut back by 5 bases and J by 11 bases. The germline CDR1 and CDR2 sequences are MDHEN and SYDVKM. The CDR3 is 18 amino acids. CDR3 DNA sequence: TGTGCCAGCAGTGCCCCGGACAGGGGGCTGAAGGTAAAGGGGAAGCAGTTCTTC. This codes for CASSAPDRGLKVKGKQFF.

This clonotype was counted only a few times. The chain's CDR3 is CASSLEIRTDTQYF. CDR3 nucleotide sequence: TGTGCCAGCAGCTTAGAAATCCGCACAGATACGCAGTATTTT. The chain uses TRBV7-9 and TRBJ2-3; D is unclear. CDR1 is SEHNR and CDR2 is FQNEAQ in the germline V gene (reference sequence). V was cut by 1 base and J by 1 base, with 6 bases left in between. This CDR3 has 14 amino acids.

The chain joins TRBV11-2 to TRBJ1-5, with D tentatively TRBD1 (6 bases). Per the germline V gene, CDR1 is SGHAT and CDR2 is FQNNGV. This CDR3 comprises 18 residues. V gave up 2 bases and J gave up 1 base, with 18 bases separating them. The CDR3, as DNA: TGTGCCAGCAGCTTATCCGGAGGGCCGGGGGCGAGCAATCAGCCCCAGCATTTT. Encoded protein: CASSLSGGPGASNQPQHF.

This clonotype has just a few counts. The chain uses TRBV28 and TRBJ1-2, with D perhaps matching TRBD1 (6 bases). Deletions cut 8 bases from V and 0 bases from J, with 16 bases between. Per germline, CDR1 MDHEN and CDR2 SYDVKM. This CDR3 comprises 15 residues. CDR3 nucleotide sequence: TGTGCCAGCTACTCAACAGGGCAAGCTAACTATGGCTACACCTTC. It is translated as CASYSTGQANYGYTF.

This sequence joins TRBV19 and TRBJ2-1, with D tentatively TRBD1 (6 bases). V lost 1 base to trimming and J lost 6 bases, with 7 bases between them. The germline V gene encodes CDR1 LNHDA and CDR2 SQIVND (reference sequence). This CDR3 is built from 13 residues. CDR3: CASSIAQGNEQFF. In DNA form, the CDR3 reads TGTGCCAGTAGTATAGCACAGGGCAATGAGCAGTTCTTC.

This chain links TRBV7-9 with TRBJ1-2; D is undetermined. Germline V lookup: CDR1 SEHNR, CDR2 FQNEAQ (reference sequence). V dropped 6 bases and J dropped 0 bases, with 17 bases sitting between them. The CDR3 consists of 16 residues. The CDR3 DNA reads TGTGCCAGCAGACTCCAACACGGAGCTACTAACTATGGCTACACCTTC. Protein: CASRLQHGATNYGYTF.

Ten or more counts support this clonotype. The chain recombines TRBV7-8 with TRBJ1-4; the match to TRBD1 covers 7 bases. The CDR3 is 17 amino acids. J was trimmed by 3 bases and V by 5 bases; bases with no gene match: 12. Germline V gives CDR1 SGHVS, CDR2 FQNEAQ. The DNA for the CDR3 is TGTGCCAGCAGCCATATGCCCCCCGGGACAGCTAATGAAAAACTGTTTTTT. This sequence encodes CASSHMPPGTANEKLFF. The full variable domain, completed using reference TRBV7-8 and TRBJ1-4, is GAGVSQSPRYKVAKRGQDVALRCDPISGHVSLFWYQQALGQGPEFLTYFQNEAQLDKSGLPSDRFFAERPEGSVSTLKIQRTQQEDSAVYLCASSHMPPGTANEKLFFGSGTQLSVL.

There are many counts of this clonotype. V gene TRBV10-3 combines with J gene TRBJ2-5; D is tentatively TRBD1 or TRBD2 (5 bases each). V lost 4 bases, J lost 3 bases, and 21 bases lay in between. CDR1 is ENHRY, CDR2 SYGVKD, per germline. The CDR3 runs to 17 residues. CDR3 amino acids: CAISVHGRGREEETQYF. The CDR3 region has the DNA TGTGCCATCAGTGTACACGGTCGGGGCAGGGAAGAAGAGACCCAGTACTTC.

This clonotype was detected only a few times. The CDR3 DNA reads as TGTGCCAGCAGTACCCAGGGGGCCCACACAGATACGCAGTATTTT. This encodes CASSTQGAHTDTQYF. The chain joins TRBV6-5 to TRBJ2-3, with 8 positions matching TRBD1. The CDR3 spans 15 residues. Germline V gene data show CDR1 as MNHEY and CDR2 as SVGAGI. V lost 5 bases, J lost 2 bases, and 6 bases stayed unmatched.

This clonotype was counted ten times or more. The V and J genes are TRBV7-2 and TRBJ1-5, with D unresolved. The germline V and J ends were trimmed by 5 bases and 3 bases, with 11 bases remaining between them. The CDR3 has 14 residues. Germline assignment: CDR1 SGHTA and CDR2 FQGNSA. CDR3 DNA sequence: TGTGCCAGCAGCCGGACTGGGAACAATCAGCCCCAGCATTTT. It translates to CASSRTGNNQPQHF.

The CDR3 DNA follows: TGTGCCAGTAGTATATGGTTCGACAGGGTTGGGAGCACTGAAGCTTTCTTT. It codes for CASSIWFDRVGSTEAFF. The J gene is TRBJ1-1, the V gene TRBV19; 7 positions agree with TRBD1. Looked up from germline, CDR1 is LNHDA and CDR2 is SQIVND (reference sequence). The J segment lost 4 bases and the V segment lost 2 bases, leaving 13 bases of the junction unmatched. This CDR3 is built from 17 residues.

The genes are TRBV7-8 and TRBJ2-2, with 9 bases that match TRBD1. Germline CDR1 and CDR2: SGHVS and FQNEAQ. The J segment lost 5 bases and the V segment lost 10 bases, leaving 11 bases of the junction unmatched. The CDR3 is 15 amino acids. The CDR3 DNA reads TGTGCCAACCGACCGGGACAGGGAAGGACCGGGGAGCTGTTTTTT. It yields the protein CANRPGQGRTGELFF.